The subject of this entry is one TCR beta chain. Its cognate antigen is unknown. This entry comes from a study of shared clonotypes between healthy human individuals. Study-wide results and limits: Several donors had about 5% of their naive CD4 clonotypes in common. Sorted-subset sequencing, rarefaction showed, was incomplete despite large depth. Naive subsets generally had larger estimated richness than memory subsets.

V shed 4 bases and J 4 bases; nucleotides not matched to a gene: 10. The length of the CDR3 is 15 residues. Germline CDR1 SGHNT, CDR2 YYREEE (reference sequence). The deep-level immunoSEQ assay was used. Sequenced by immunoSEQ multiplex PCR; TCRdb stores in-frame clones only, minus some. Seen here are about 2.3 million clones, approximately 90% observed once, and the top ten hold approximately 0.41%. V and J are TRBV5-4 and TRBJ1-2; TRBD1 matches 7 bases. The sample consisted of naive CD4+ T cells from PBMCs. The subset was: CD45RA+ positively selected. The clonotype originates from a man aged 18 to 30 in good health. Some clones in this sample may be carry-over from other donors' samples. CDR3 amino acids: CASSDGTALLYGYTF. In DNA form, the CDR3 reads TGTGCCAGCAGCGACGGGACAGCGCTACTCTATGGCTACACCTTC.